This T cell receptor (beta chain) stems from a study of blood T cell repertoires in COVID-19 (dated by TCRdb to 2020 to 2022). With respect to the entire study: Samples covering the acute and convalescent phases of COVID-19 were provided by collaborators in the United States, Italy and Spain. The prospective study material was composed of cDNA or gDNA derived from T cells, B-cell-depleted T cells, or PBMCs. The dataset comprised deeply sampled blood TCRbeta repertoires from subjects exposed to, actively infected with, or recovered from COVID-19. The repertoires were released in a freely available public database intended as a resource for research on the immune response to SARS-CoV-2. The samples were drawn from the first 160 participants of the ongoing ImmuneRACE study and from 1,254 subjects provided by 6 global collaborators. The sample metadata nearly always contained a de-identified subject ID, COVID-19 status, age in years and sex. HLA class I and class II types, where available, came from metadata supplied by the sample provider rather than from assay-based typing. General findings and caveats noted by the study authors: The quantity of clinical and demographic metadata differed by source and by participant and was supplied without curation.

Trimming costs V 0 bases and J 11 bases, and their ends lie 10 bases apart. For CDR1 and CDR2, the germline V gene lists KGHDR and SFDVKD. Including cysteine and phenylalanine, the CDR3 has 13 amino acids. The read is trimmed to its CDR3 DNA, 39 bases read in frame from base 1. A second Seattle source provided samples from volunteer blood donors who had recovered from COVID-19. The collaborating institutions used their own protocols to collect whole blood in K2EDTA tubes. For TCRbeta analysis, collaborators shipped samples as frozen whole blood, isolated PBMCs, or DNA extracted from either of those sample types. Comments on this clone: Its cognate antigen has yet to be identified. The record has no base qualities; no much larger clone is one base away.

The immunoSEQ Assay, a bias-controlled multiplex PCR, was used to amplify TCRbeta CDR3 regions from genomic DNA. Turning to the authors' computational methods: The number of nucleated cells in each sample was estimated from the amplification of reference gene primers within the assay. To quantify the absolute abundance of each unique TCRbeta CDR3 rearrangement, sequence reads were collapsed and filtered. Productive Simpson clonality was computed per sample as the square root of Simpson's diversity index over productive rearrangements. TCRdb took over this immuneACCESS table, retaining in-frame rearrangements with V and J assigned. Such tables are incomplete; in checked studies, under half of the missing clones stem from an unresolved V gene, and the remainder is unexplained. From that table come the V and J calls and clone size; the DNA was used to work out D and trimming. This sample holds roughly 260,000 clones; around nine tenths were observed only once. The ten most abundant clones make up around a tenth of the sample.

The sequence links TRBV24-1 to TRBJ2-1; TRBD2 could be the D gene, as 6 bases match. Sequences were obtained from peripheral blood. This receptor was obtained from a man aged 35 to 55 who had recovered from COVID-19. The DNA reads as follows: TGTGCCACCAGTGATTTGGTCGGGGGTCAGCAGTTCTTC. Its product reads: CATSDLVGGQQFF.